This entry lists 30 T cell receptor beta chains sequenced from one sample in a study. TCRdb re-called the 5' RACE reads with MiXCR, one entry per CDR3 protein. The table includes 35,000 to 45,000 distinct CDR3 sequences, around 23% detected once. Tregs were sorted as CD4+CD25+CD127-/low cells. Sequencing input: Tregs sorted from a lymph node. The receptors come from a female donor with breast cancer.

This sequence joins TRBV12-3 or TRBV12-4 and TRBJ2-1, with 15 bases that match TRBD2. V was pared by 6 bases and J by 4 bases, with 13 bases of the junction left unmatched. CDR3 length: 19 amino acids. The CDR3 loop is CASRFRGLAGGPLYNEQFF. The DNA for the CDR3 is TGTGCCAGCAGATTTCGCGGACTAGCGGGAGGGCCTCTTTACAATGAGCAGTTCTTC.

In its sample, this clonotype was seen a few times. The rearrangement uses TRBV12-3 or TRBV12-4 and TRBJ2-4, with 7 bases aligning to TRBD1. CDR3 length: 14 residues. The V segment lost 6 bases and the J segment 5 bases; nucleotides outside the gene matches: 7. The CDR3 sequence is CASRTGTNENIQYF. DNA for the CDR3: TGTGCCAGCAGGACAGGGACGAACGAAAACATTCAGTACTTC.

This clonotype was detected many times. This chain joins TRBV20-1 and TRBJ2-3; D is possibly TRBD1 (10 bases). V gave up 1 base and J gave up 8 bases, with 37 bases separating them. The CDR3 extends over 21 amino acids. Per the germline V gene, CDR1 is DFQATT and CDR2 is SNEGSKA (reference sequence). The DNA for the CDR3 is TGCAGTGCTAGAGGGGACGCGGACAGGGGGACTAGCCCCTGGCAGCAAATTACGCAGTATTTT. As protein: CSARGDADRGTSPWQQITQYF.

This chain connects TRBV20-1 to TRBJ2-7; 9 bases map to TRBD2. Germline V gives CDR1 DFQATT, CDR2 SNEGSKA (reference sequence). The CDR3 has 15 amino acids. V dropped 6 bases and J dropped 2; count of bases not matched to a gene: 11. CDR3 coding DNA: TGCAGTGCCATAATATTGACTAGCGGCACCTACGAGCAGTACTTC. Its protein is CSAIILTSGTYEQYF.

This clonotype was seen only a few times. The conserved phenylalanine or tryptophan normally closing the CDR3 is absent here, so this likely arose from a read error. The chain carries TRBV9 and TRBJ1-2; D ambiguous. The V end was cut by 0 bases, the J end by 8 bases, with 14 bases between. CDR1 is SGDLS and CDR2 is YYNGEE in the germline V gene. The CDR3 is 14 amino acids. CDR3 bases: TGTGCCAGCAGCGTAGCTTCGCAGGTGGGAGGCTACACCTGC. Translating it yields CASSVASQVGGYTC.

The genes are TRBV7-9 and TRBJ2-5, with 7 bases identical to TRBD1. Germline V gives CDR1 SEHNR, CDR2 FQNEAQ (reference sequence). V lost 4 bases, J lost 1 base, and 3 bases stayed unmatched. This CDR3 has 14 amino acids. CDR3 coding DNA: TGTGCCAGCAGCTCCTGGACAGGCCAAGAGACCCAGTACTTC. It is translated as CASSSWTGQETQYF.

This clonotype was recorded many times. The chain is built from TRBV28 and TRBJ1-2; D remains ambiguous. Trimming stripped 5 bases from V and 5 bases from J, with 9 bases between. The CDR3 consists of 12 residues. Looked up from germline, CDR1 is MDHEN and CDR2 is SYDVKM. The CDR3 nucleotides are TGTGCCAGCAGTCCTCAGGTTTATGGCTACACCTTC. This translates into CASSPQVYGYTF.

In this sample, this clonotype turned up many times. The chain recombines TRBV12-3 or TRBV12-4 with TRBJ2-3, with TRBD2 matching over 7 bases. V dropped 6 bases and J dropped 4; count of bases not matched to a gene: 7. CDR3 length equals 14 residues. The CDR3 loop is CASRPGLLPDTQYF. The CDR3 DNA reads TGTGCCAGCAGGCCGGGACTATTGCCAGATACGCAGTATTTT.

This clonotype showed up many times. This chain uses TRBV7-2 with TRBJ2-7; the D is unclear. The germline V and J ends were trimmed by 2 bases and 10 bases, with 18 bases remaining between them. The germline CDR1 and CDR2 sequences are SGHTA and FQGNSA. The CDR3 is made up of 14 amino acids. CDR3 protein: CASSLSPSDGFQYF. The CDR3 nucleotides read TGTGCCAGCAGCTTAAGTCCCTCGGACGGTTTTCAGTACTTC.

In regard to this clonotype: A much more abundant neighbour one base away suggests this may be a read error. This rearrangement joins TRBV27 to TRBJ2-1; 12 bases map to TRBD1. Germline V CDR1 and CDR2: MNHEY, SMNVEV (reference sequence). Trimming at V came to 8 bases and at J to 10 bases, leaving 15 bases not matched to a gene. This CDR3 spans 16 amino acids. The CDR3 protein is CASGISAGQGAFEQFF. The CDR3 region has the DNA TGTGCCAGCGGTATTTCTGCGGGACAGGGGGCCTTCGAGCAGTTCTTC.

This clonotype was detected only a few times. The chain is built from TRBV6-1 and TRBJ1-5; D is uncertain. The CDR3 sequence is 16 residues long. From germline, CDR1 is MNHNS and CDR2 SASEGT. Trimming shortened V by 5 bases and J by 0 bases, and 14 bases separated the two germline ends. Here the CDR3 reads CASSTGLGYSNQPQHF. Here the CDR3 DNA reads TGTGCCAGCAGTACGGGCCTGGGGTATAGCAATCAGCCCCAGCATTTT.

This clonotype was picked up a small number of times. The CDR3 DNA reads as TGTGCCACCCAAGGGTATAGCACAGATACGCAGTATTTT. It specifies CATQGYSTDTQYF. The gene calls are TRBV24-1 and TRBJ2-3; D not certain. This CDR3 is built from 13 residues. V gave up 9 bases and J gave up 0 bases, with 9 bases separating them. Germline assignment: CDR1 KGHDR and CDR2 SFDVKD.

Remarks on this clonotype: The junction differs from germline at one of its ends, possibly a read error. The CDR3 loop reads CAGSLTEAGVYEQYF. CDR3 sequence (DNA): TGTGCCGGCAGCTTAACGGAAGCGGGAGTCTACGAGCAGTACTTC. The chain employs TRBV11-2 and TRBJ2-7; 8 bases fit TRBD2. CDR1 and CDR2 from the germline V gene are SGHAT and FQNNGV. The CDR3 extends over 15 amino acids.

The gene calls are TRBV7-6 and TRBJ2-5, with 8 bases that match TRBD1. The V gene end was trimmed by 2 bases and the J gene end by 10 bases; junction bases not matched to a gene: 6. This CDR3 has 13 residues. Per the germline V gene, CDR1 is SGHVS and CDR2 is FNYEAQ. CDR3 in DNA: TGTGCCAGCAGCTTATGGACAGGGCACGTCCAGTACTTC. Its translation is CASSLWTGHVQYF.

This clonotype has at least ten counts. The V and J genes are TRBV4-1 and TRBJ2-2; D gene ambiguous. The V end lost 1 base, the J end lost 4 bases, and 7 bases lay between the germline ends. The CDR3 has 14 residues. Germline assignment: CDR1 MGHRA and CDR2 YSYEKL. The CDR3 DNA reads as TGCGCCAGCAGCCAAGTCCAGGCCACCGGGGAGCTGTTTTTT. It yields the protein CASSQVQATGELFF.

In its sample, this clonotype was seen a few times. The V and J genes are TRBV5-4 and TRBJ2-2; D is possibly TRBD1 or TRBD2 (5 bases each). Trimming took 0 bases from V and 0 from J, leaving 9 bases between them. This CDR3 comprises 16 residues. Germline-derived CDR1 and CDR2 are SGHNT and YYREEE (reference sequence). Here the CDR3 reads CASSLEGTANTGELFF. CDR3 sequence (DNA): TGTGCCAGCAGCTTGGAAGGGACCGCGAACACCGGGGAGCTGTTTTTT.

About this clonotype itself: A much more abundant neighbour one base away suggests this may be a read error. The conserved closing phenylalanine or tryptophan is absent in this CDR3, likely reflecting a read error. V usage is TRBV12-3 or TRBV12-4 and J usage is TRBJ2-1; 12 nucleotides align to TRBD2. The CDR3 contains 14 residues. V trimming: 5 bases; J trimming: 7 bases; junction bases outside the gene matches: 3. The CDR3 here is CASSNLAGGNEQFS. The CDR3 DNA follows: TGTGCCAGCAGTAACCTAGCGGGAGGGAATGAGCAGTTCTCC.

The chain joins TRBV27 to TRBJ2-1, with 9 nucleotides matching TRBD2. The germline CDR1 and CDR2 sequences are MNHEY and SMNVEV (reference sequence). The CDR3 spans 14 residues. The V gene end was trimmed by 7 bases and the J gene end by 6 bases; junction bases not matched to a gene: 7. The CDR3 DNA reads TGTGCCAGCACGGAAGCGGGAGGAATCAATGAGCAGTTCTTC. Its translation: CASTEAGGINEQFF.

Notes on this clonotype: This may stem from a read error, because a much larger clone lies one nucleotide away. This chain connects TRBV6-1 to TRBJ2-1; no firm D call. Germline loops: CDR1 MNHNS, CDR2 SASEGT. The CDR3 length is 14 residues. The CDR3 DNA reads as TGTACCACTTTTAAACAACCAGAGCTCAATGAGCAGTTCTTC. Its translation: CTTFKQPELNEQFF.

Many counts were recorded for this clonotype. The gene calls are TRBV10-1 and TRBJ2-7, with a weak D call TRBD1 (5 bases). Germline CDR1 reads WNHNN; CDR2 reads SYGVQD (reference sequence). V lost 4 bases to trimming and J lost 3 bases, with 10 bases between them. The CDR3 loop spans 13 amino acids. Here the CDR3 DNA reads TGCGCCAGCAGTGCAGGGATCGACTACGAGCAGTACTTC. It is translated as CASSAGIDYEQYF.

The CDR3 nucleotides are TGTGCCAGCAGTTCCCCGGGCATCGCGAGCGGCTACACCTTC. It encodes CASSSPGIASGYTF. The chain couples TRBV27 to TRBJ1-2; D is ambiguous. V gave up 4 bases and J gave up 8 bases, with 17 bases separating them. This CDR3 spans 14 amino acids. Germline V lookup: CDR1 MNHEY, CDR2 SMNVEV (reference sequence).

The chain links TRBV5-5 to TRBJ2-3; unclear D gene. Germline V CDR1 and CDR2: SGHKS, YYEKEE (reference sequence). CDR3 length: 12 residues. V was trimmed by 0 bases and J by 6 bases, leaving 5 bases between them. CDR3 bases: TGTGCCAGCAGCTTGGTAAGGGATACGCAGTATTTT. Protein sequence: CASSLVRDTQYF. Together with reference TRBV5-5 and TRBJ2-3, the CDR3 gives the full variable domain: DAGVTQSPTHLIKTRGQQVTLRCSPISGHKSVSWYQQVLGQGPQFIFQYYEKEERGRGNFPDRFSARQFPNYSSELNVNALLLGDSALYLCASSLVRDTQYFGPGTRLTVL.

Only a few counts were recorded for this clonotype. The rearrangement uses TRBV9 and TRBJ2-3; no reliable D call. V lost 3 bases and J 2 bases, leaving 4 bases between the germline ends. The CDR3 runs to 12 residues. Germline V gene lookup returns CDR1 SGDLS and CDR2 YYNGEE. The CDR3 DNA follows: TGTGCCAGCAGCGGACCCACAGATACGCAGTATTTT. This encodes CASSGPTDTQYF.

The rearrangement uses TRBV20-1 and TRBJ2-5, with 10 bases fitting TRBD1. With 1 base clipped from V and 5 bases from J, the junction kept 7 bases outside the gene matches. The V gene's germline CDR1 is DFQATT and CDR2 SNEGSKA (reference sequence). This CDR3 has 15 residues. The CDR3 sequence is CSARANSDRGETQYF. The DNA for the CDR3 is TGCAGTGCTAGAGCGAATTCGGACAGGGGGGAGACCCAGTACTTC.

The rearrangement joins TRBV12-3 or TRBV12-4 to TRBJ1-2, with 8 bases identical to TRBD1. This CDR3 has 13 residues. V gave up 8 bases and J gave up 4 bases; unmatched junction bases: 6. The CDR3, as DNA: TGTGCCAGCGGACAGGGAAATGCCTATGGCTACACCTTC. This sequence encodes CASGQGNAYGYTF.

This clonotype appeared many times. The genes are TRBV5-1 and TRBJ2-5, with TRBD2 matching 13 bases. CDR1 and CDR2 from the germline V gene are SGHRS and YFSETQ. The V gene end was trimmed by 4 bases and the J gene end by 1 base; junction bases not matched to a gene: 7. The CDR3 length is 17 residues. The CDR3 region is CASSIGLAGDLQETQYF. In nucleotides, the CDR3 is TGCGCCAGCAGCATCGGACTAGCGGGAGACCTCCAAGAGACCCAGTACTTC.

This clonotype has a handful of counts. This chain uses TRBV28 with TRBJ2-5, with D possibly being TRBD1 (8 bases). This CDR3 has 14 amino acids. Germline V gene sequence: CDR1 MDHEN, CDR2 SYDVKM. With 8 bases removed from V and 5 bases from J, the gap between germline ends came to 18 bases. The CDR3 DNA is TGTGCCAGCTTTTCTACAGGGGGGGCCGAGACCCAGTACTTC. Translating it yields CASFSTGGAETQYF.

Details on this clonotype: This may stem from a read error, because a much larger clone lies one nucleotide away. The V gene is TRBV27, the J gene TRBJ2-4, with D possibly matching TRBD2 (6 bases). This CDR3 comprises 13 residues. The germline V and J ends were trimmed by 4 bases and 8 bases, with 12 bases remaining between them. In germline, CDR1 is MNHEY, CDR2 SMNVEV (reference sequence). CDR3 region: CASSSRGKDIQYF. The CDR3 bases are TGTGCCAGCAGTTCCCGGGGGAAAGACATTCAGTACTTC.

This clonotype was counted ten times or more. The CDR3: CSARDTGLHYEQYF. The CDR3 DNA reads as TGCAGTGCTAGAGATACAGGGCTCCACTACGAGCAGTACTTC. The chain couples TRBV20-1 to TRBJ2-7, with D perhaps TRBD1 (6 bases). The length of the CDR3 is 14 residues. From germline, CDR1 is DFQATT and CDR2 SNEGSKA (reference sequence). V was cut by 0 bases and J by 3 bases, with 12 bases left in between.

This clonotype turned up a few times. Written as DNA, the CDR3 is TGTGCCAGCAGCGTAGGACTAGCGGGAAAAGATTTAGCCTACGAGCAGTACTTC. Translating gives CASSVGLAGKDLAYEQYF. The chain employs TRBV9 and TRBJ2-7; TRBD2 aligns across 11 bases. J was trimmed by 2 bases and V by 0 bases; bases with no gene match: 10. This CDR3 is 18 amino acids long. The germline gives CDR1 SGDLS, CDR2 YYNGEE.